This passage covers 6 T cell receptor beta chains from one sample sequenced in a study of blood T cell repertoires in COVID-19. The table came from immunoSEQ multiplex PCR; TCRdb's copy has only in-frame clones and leaves some out. The sample holds about 290,000 clones, 89% seen once. The material sequenced was PBMCs or T cells enriched from blood (not recorded which). The receptors derive from a middle-aged woman who had recovered from COVID-19.

The chain recombines TRBV3-1 (or the pseudogene TRBV3-2) with TRBJ2-2, with TRBD1 matching 9 bases. Germline V lookup: CDR1 LGHDT, CDR2 YNNKEL (reference sequence). The V segment lost 1 base and the J segment 5 bases; nucleotides outside the gene matches: 8. CDR3 size: 17 residues. The CDR3 here is CASSQANPGQGTGELFF. The CDR3 nucleotides read TGTGCCAGCAGCCAAGCTAACCCGGGACAGGGAACCGGGGAGCTGTTTTTT.

The chain couples TRBV30 to TRBJ2-7, with a tentative D call TRBD2 (5 bases). Trimming removed 8 bases at V and 0 bases at J, with 17 bases between. This CDR3 region has 14 residues. Germline loops: CDR1 GTSNPN, CDR2 SVGIG (reference sequence). CDR3 sequence (DNA): TGTGCCGGGGTTCGAGGAGGAGTCTCCTACGAGCAGTACTTC. Its protein product is CAGVRGGVSYEQYF.

Judged by abundance, this clone is medium-sized. Other DNA sequences within the sample encode an identical CDR3. The chain employs TRBV11-2 and TRBJ2-7; D not resolved. V lost 0 bases and J lost 2, with 8 bases in between. Germline V CDR1 and CDR2: SGHAT, FQNNGV. The CDR3 has 14 residues. CDR3 region: CASSLDGGPYEQYF. CDR3 DNA sequence: TGTGCCAGCAGCTTAGACGGCGGTCCCTACGAGCAGTACTTC. Full variable domain (outside the CDR3, taken from reference TRBV11-2 and TRBJ2-7): EAGVAQSPRYKIIEKRQSVAFWCNPISGHATLYWYQQILGQGPKLLIQFQNNGVVDDSQLPKDRFSAERLKGVDSTLKIQPAKLEDSAVYLCASSLDGGPYEQYFGPGTRLTVT.

This sequence joins TRBV5-1 and TRBJ2-3, with 8 positions matching TRBD2. CDR1 and CDR2 (germline): SGHRS, YFSETQ. This CDR3 has 16 amino acids. The ends lost 0 bases at V and 4 bases at J; junction bases unmatched: 7. The chain's CDR3 is CASSLESGGGADTQYF. The CDR3 DNA sequence: TGCGCCAGCAGCTTGGAGAGCGGGGGAGGCGCAGATACGCAGTATTTT.

This chain connects TRBV11-2 to TRBJ2-5; 7 nucleotides line up with TRBD1. Germline trimming cut 6 bases from V and 4 bases from J; bases unmatched to any gene: 5. Germline CDR1 and CDR2: SGHAT and FQNNGV. This CDR3 spans 13 amino acids. In nucleotides, the CDR3 is TGTGCCAGCAGGAGGGGGCTAGGAGAGACCCAGTACTTC. Its translation is CASRRGLGETQYF.

The chain has TRBV19 and TRBJ2-3; no clear D. V shed 4 bases and J shed 3 bases, with 14 bases lying between them. The germline V gene has CDR1 LNHDA and CDR2 SQIVND (reference sequence). The CDR3 is 15 amino acids. CDR3 in DNA: TGTGCCAGTAGTAGCCTAGTCCCCCGGACAGATACGCAGTATTTT. Translating it yields CASSSLVPRTDTQYF.